This TCR beta chain appears in the sequencing data of a study of T cells in Graves' hyperthyroidism and ophthalmopathy. Notes on the study in general: Patients with ophthalmopathy were separated from those with stable hyperthyroidism by a 13 V-J model. Most thyroid clonotypes that were expanded above 0.001 also turned up in blood. With a median lead of approximately 6.4 months before onset, the model predicted ophthalmopathy.

RNA transcripts yielded amplified TCR beta CDR3 regions. Initially, a first-round RT-PCR of the TCR CDR3 employed the HTBI primer set. In TCRdb, the multiplex PCR reads were re-called with MiXCR into one record per CDR3 protein. Here the sample spans around 400,000 distinct CDR3 sequences, about 13% being singletons. The sample holds many counts of this clonotype. The antigen is unknown. Germline V gene lookup returns CDR1 GTSNPN and CDR2 SVGIG (reference sequence). Deletions cut 1 base from V and 3 bases from J, with 12 bases between. The CDR3 contains 14 residues. The chain joins TRBV30 to TRBJ1-2; TRBD1 might be the D (5 bases). The sample taken for sequencing was blood. This clonotype originated in a woman younger than 30 with Graves' hyperthyroidism. CDR3 loop: CAWSGGPRDYGYTF. The DNA of the CDR3 is TGTGCCTGGAGTGGGGGCCCCAGGGACTATGGCTACACCTTC. Drawing the rest from reference TRBV30 and TRBJ1-2, the complete variable domain is SQTIHQWPATLVQPVGSPLSLECTVEGTSNPNLYWYRQAAGRGLQLLFYSVGIGQISSEVPQNLSASRPQDRQFILSSKKLLLSDSGFYLCAWSGGPRDYGYTFGSGTRLTVV.